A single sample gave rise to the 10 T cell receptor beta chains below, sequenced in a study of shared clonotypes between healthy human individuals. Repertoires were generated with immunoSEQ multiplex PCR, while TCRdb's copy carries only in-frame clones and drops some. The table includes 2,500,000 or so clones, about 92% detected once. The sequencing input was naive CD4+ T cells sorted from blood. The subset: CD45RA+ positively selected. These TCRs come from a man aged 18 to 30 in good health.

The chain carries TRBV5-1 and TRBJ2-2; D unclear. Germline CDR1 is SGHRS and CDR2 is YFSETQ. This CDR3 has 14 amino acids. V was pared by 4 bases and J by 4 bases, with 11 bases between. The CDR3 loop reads CASSVSGGTGELFF. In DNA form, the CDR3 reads TGCGCCAGCAGCGTTTCGGGTGGCACCGGGGAGCTGTTTTTT.

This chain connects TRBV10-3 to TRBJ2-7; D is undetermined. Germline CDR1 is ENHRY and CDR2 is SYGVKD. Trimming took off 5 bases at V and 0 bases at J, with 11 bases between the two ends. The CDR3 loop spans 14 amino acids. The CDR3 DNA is TGTGCCATCAGTAAAACAGCGAGCTCCTACGAGCAGTACTTC. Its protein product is CAISKTASSYEQYF.

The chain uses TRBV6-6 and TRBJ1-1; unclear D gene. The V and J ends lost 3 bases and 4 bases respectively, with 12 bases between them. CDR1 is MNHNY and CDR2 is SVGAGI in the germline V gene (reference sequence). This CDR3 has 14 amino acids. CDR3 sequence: CASSYPEEGTEAFF. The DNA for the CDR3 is TGTGCCAGCAGTTATCCCGAGGAAGGCACTGAAGCTTTCTTT.

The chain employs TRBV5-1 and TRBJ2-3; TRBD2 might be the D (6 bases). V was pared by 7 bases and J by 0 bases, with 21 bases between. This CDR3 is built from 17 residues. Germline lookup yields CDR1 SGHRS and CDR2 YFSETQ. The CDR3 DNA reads TGCGCCAGCGGGTTCTTCCCTACGGGGGAAAGCACAGATACGCAGTATTTT. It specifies CASGFFPTGESTDTQYF.

The CDR3 here is CASSLVDSGANVLTF. CDR3 sequence (DNA): TGTGCCAGCAGCTTAGTCGACTCTGGGGCCAACGTCCTGACTTTC. V and J are TRBV11-2 and TRBJ2-6; D gene ambiguous. Trimming shortened V by 1 base and J by 0 bases, and 4 bases separated the two germline ends. The CDR3 extends over 15 amino acids. Germline assignment: CDR1 SGHAT and CDR2 FQNNGV.

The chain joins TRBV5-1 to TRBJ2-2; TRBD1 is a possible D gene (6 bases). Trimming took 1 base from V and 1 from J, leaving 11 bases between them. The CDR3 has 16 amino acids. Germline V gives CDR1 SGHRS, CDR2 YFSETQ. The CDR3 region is CASSLRMTGNTGELFF. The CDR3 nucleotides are TGCGCCAGCAGCTTGCGAATGACAGGGAACACCGGGGAGCTGTTTTTT.

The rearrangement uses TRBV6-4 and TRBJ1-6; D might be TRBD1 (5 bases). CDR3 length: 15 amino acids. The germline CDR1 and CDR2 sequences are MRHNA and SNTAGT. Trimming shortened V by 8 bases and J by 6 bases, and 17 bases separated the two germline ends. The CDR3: CASAREGNINSPLHF. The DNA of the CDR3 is TGTGCCAGCGCCAGAGAGGGGAATATTAATTCACCCCTCCACTTT.

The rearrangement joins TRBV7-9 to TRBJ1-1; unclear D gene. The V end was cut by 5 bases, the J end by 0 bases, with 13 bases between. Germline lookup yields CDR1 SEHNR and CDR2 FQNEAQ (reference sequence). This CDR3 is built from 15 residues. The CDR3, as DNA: TGTGCCAGCAGCCGAGGGATGGTCCTGAACACTGAAGCTTTCTTT. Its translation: CASSRGMVLNTEAFF. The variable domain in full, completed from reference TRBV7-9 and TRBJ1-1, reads DTGVSQNPRHKITKRGQNVTFRCDPISEHNRLYWYRQTLGQGPEFLTYFQNEAQLEKSRLLSDRFSAERPKGSFSTLEIQRTEQGDSAMYLCASSRGMVLNTEAFFGQGTRLTVV.

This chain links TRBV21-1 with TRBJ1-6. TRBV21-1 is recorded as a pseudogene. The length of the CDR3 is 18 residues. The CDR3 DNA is TGTGCCAGCAGGATTTACCCCCTGGAAAGCTCCTATAATTCACCCCTCCACTTT. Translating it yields CASRIYPLESSYNSPLHF.

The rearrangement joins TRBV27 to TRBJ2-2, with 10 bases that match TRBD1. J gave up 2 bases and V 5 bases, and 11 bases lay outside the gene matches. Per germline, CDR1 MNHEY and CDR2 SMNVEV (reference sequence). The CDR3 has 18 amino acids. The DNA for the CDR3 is TGTGCCAGCAGTCCCGGACAGGGGGGCCGTTTTAACACCGGGGAGCTGTTTTTT. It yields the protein CASSPGQGGRFNTGELFF.